These 28 T cell receptor beta chains were sequenced from one sample in a study of radiation and T cells in renal cell carcinoma. The treatment denotes: treatment-naive control, cytoreductive nephrectomy. Only in-frame clones appear in the TCRdb table, and some are missing; sequencing was by immunoSEQ multiplex PCR. Among around 9,000 clones listed, approximately 60% were seen once. The specimen was tumor tissue, collected from a patient whose treatment was nephrectomy without radiotherapy. The receptors derive from a man in his fifties or sixties with renal cell carcinoma.

This clone was counted once. The rearrangement uses TRBV7-9 and TRBJ1-1; D gene uncertain. V lost 6 bases to trimming and J lost 2 bases, with 10 bases between them. Germline CDR1 reads SEHNR; CDR2 reads FQNEAQ (reference sequence). The CDR3 extends over 13 amino acids. The CDR3 DNA is TGTGCCAGCAGTTGGAGCCCCAACACTGAAGCTTTCTTT. This sequence encodes CASSWSPNTEAFF. The full variable domain, completed using reference TRBV7-9 and TRBJ1-1, is DTGVSQNPRHKITKRGQNVTFRCDPISEHNRLYWYRQTLGQGPEFLTYFQNEAQLEKSRLLSDRFSAERPKGSFSTLEIQRTEQGDSAMYLCASSWSPNTEAFFGQGTRLTVV.

The V call is TRBV7-2, the J call TRBJ2-5; TRBD2 matches at 9 bases. Germline-derived CDR1 and CDR2 are SGHTA and FQGNSA. CDR3 length: 16 amino acids. The trim removed 1 base at V and 4 bases at J, leaving 7 bases unmatched. The CDR3 region has the DNA TGTGCCAGCAGCTTAGAGGTTAGCGGGGGCGGAGAGACCCAGTACTTC. Translating gives CASSLEVSGGGETQYF.

The rearrangement joins TRBV19 to TRBJ1-1, with D uncertain. This CDR3 spans 12 amino acids. V was clipped by 5 bases and J by 4 bases, with 8 bases between them. The germline CDR1 and CDR2 sequences are LNHDA and SQIVND (reference sequence). CDR3 loop: CASSPGGTEAFF. CDR3 DNA: TGTGCCAGTAGTCCGGGCGGCACTGAAGCTTTCTTT.

This clone has just one count. The genes are TRBV4-1 and TRBJ2-1, with 9 bases that match TRBD2. The CDR3 is 18 amino acids. The germline V gene has CDR1 MGHRA and CDR2 YSYEKL. V trimming: 1 base; J trimming: 6 bases; junction bases outside the gene matches: 13. CDR3 residues: CASSQGPPLAGDSNEQFF. The CDR3 nucleotides are TGCGCCAGCAGCCAAGGCCCCCCCTTAGCGGGAGACTCCAATGAGCAGTTCTTC.

This clone was counted between two and nine times. The J gene is TRBJ2-1, the V gene TRBV15; D not resolved. Trimming took off 1 base at V and 15 bases at J, with 4 bases between the two ends. This CDR3 is 9 amino acids long. Germline loops: CDR1 LNHNV, CDR2 YYDKDF (reference sequence). The CDR3 DNA reads TGTGCCACCAGCAGAGTCGGGTTCTTC. This sequence encodes CATSRVGFF. Complete variable domain (other parts from reference TRBV15 and TRBJ2-1): DAMVIQNPRYQVTQFGKPVTLSCSQTLNHNVMYWYQQKSSQAPKLLFHYYDKDFNNEADTPDNFQSRRPNTSFCFLDIRSPGLGDTAMYLCATSRVGFFGPGTRLTVL.

This rearrangement joins TRBV11-3 to TRBJ1-1, with a weak D call TRBD1 (6 bases). Trimming removed 4 bases from V and 5 bases from J, with 11 bases in between. Per germline, CDR1 SGHNT and CDR2 YENEEA. This CDR3 region has 13 residues. CDR3 DNA: TGTGCCAGCAGCTGGGAGGGGGGGACTGAAGCTTTCTTT. It encodes CASSWEGGTEAFF. The full variable domain, rest sourced from reference TRBV11-3 and TRBJ1-1, is EAGVVQSPRYKIIEKKQPVAFWCNPISGHNTLYWYLQNLGQGPELLIRYENEEAVDDSQLPKDRFSAERLKGVDSTLKIQPAELGDSAVYLCASSWEGGTEAFFGQGTRLTVV.

In nucleotides, the CDR3 is TGCGCCAGCAGCCCCCGGACAGGGAAGAACACCGGGGAGCTGTTTTTT. Its protein is CASSPRTGKNTGELFF. This chain uses TRBV5-1 with TRBJ2-2, with 8 bases aligning to TRBD1. The ends lost 4 bases at V and 1 base at J; junction bases unmatched: 6. The CDR3 is 16 residues long. Germline values: CDR1 SGHRS, CDR2 YFSETQ.

V usage is TRBV7-7 and J usage is TRBJ2-7; TRBD1 matches at 7 bases. CDR1 is SSHAT and CDR2 is FNYEAQ in the germline V gene (reference sequence). The CDR3 length is 12 residues. V lost 10 bases, J lost 2 bases, and 5 bases stayed unmatched. The CDR3 bases are TGTGCCACCTCCGGGACAGCCTACGAGCAGTACTTC. Translated, it gives CATSGTAYEQYF.

The J gene is TRBJ2-4, the V gene TRBV27; D gene unclear. CDR3 length: 13 residues. Deletions cut 6 bases from V and 6 bases from J, with 12 bases between. Germline V gene data show CDR1 as MNHEY and CDR2 as SMNVEV (reference sequence). The CDR3 DNA reads as TGTGCCAGCAGCGAAAAGGGTGGAAACATTCAGTACTTC. It yields the protein CASSEKGGNIQYF.

The J gene is TRBJ2-7, the V gene TRBV10-3; D might be TRBD1 (6 bases). V lost 6 bases to trimming and J lost 7 bases, with 10 bases between them. This CDR3 spans 11 amino acids. CDR1 ENHRY and CDR2 SYGVKD come from the germline V gene. The CDR3 spells CAISPGVEQYF. The CDR3 bases are TGTGCCATCAGCCCAGGGGTTGAGCAGTACTTC.

Notes on this clone: One junction end does not reproduce the germline sequence, and a read error may be involved. This sequence joins TRBV11-2 and TRBJ2-7; D not resolved. The CDR3 extends over 13 amino acids. CDR1 SGHAT and CDR2 FQNNGV come from the germline V gene. CDR3: CASSLGRSFEQYF. CDR3 nucleotides: TGTGCCAGCAGCTTAGGGCGGTCCTTCGAGCAGTACTTC.

CDR3 bases: TGTGCCAGTAGTATGGGTGCTTCCTATGGCTACACCTTC. Translating it yields CASSMGASYGYTF. The rearrangement links TRBV19 to TRBJ1-2; D not resolved. There are 13 residues in the CDR3. V was trimmed by 3 bases and J by 4 bases, leaving 9 bases between them. Germline CDR1 and CDR2: LNHDA and SQIVND (reference sequence).

This chain uses TRBV2 with TRBJ2-3; TRBD2 matches at 8 bases. The CDR3 runs 16 residues. Germline-derived CDR1 and CDR2 are SNHLY and FYNNEI. The J segment lost 3 bases and the V segment lost 3 bases, leaving 8 bases of the junction unmatched. CDR3 in DNA: TGTGCCAGCAGTGAGGCACTAGCGGAGCAGACAGATACGCAGTATTTT. Protein sequence: CASSEALAEQTDTQYF.

This sequence joins TRBV7-2 and TRBJ1-1; no definite D call. The CDR3 runs 12 residues. CDR1 and CDR2 (germline): SGHTA, FQGNSA. V was trimmed by 3 bases and J by 0 bases, leaving 2 bases between them. CDR3: CASSLMNTEAFF. In DNA, the CDR3 is TGTGCCAGCAGCTTGATGAACACTGAAGCTTTCTTT.

The rearrangement links TRBV11-2 to TRBJ2-5; D perhaps matches TRBD1 (5 bases). CDR1 and CDR2 from the germline V gene are SGHAT and FQNNGV. The CDR3 runs 14 residues. V lost 7 bases and J 7 bases, leaving 19 bases between the germline ends. The CDR3 sequence is CASTPNQGSGTQYF. For the CDR3, the DNA is TGTGCCAGCACCCCGAACCAGGGTTCGGGGACCCAGTACTTC.

A single count supports this clone. The rearrangement uses TRBV27 and TRBJ1-2; 10 bases agree with TRBD1. Germline V gene data show CDR1 as MNHEY and CDR2 as SMNVEV (reference sequence). V was pared by 4 bases and J by 4 bases, with 6 bases of the junction left unmatched. The CDR3 sequence is 15 residues long. CDR3 nucleotides: TGTGCCAGCAGTTCGAACCGGGACAGGGGCTATGGCTACACCTTC. Translation: CASSSNRDRGYGYTF.

The V and J genes are TRBV28 and TRBJ1-1, with D possibly TRBD1 on 6 matching bases. The CDR3 loop spans 15 amino acids. The germline V gene has CDR1 MDHEN and CDR2 SYDVKM. Trimming took 4 bases from V and 2 from J, leaving 14 bases between them. CDR3 protein: CASSSLQGANTEAFF. In nucleotides, the CDR3 is TGTGCCAGCAGTTCCCTACAGGGCGCAAACACTGAAGCTTTCTTT.

The CDR3 region is CASSAGMPTYSYEQYF. The CDR3 nucleotides read TGTGCCAGCAGCGCAGGGATGCCGACCTACTCCTACGAGCAGTACTTC. The chain links TRBV21-1 to TRBJ2-7; no DNA check was done on the table's D call, TRBD1. TRBV21-1 counts as a pseudogene. The CDR3 totals 16 residues.

This clone was seen only once. The V call is TRBV10-3, the J call TRBJ2-7; 8 bases are shared with TRBD1. The CDR3 is 16 residues long. CDR1 and CDR2 from the germline V gene are ENHRY and SYGVKD. V was clipped by 0 bases and J by 0 bases; unmatched bases: 4. As DNA, the CDR3 is TGTGCCATCAGTGAGTCGTCAGGGGGCCTCTCCTACGAGCAGTACTTC. Its protein product is CAISESSGGLSYEQYF.

This clone qualifies as medium-sized. The rearrangement uses TRBV19 and TRBJ1-3, with TRBD1 matching 12 bases. The CDR3 totals 17 residues. V gave up 5 bases and J gave up 2 bases; unmatched junction bases: 7. Germline CDR1 is LNHDA and CDR2 is SQIVND (reference sequence). The CDR3 nucleotides read TGTGCCAGTAGTGGCCGGGACAGGGGGCTTACTGGAAACACCATATATTTT. Amino acids: CASSGRDRGLTGNTIYF. Based on the CDR3 plus reference TRBV19 and TRBJ1-3, the full variable domain is DGGITQSPKYLFRKEGQNVTLSCEQNLNHDAMYWYRQDPGQGLRLIYYSQIVNDFQKGDIAEGYSVSREKKESFPLTVTSAQKNPTAFYLCASSGRDRGLTGNTIYFGEGSWLTVV.

V is TRBV19 and J is TRBJ2-2; no firm D call. The CDR3 totals 16 residues. Deletions cut 5 bases from V and 4 bases from J, with 17 bases between. CDR1 LNHDA and CDR2 SQIVND come from the germline V gene (reference sequence). CDR3 protein: CASSFPDGAVTGELFF. Here the CDR3 DNA reads TGTGCCAGTAGTTTCCCCGACGGAGCCGTCACCGGGGAGCTGTTTTTT.

This clone was observed a handful of times. The rearrangement links TRBV7-2 to TRBJ1-6; D not certain. Trimming took 2 bases from V and 4 from J, leaving 6 bases between them. The CDR3 has 14 amino acids. Germline V gene sequence: CDR1 SGHTA, CDR2 FQGNSA. Written as DNA, the CDR3 is TGTGCCAGCAGCTTATTGGGTTATAATTCACCCCTCCACTTT. This gives the protein CASSLLGYNSPLHF.

This clone has more than one count but fewer than ten. V gene TRBV27 combines with J gene TRBJ1-5; D is unresolved. Between the trimmed V and J ends, which lost 5 bases and 0 bases, there was a span of 11 bases. The CDR3 has 15 amino acids. Germline-derived CDR1 and CDR2 are MNHEY and SMNVEV (reference sequence). The CDR3 protein is CASSLVGFSNQPQHF. For the CDR3, the DNA is TGTGCCAGCAGTCTCGTAGGCTTTAGCAATCAGCCCCAGCATTTT.

This clone was found a few times. CDR3 nucleotides: TGTGCCAGCAGCCCAGGGACCACGGCATATGGCTACACCTTC. Its protein is CASSPGTTAYGYTF. This sequence joins TRBV6-6 and TRBJ1-2; perhaps TRBD1 as D (5 bases). Trimming stripped 6 bases from V and 5 bases from J, with 16 bases between. CDR3 size: 14 residues. Germline lookup yields CDR1 MNHNY and CDR2 SVGAGI (reference sequence).

The chain uses TRBV19 and TRBJ1-5, with TRBD1 matching 7 bases. The CDR3 spans 15 residues. CDR1 and CDR2 from the germline V gene are LNHDA and SQIVND (reference sequence). Germline trimming cut 7 bases from V and 7 bases from J; bases unmatched to any gene: 13. The CDR3 nucleotides are TGTGCCAGTACCAAGACCGGGACAGTTCGCCAGCCCCAGCATTTT. Amino acids: CASTKTGTVRQPQHF.

The chain joins TRBV6-5 to TRBJ2-3; TRBD1 is a possible D gene (5 bases). The CDR3 is 16 residues long. Per the germline V gene, CDR1 is MNHEY and CDR2 is SVGAGI. Trimming removed 0 bases at V and 2 bases at J, with 12 bases between. For the CDR3, the DNA is TGTGCCAGCAGTTACTCGGGCAGGGCGACCACAGATACGCAGTATTTT. Its protein product is CASSYSGRATTDTQYF.

This clone was seen only a few times. The chain combines TRBV2 with TRBJ1-2, with 9 bases that match TRBD1. Trimming at V came to 6 bases and at J to 7 bases, leaving 3 bases not matched to a gene. Per germline, CDR1 SNHLY and CDR2 FYNNEI. CDR3 size: 12 residues. The CDR3 nucleotides read TGTGCCAGCAGCCAGACAGGGGGTGGCTACACCTTC. It codes for CASSQTGGGYTF.

The chain has TRBV30 and TRBJ1-1, with 7 bases aligning to TRBD1. The CDR3 spans 16 residues. Germline V gene sequence: CDR1 GTSNPN, CDR2 SVGIG (reference sequence). V was clipped by 8 bases and J by 2 bases; unmatched bases: 17. As DNA, the CDR3 is TGTGCCAGCCCCAGATCTTCCGGGACAGATAACACTGAAGCTTTCTTT. Translation gives CASPRSSGTDNTEAFF.